Listed here is a single T cell receptor (beta chain). Its antigen is unidentified. Germline V gene sequence: CDR1 MNHEY, CDR2 SMNVEV (reference sequence). The V gene end was trimmed by 5 bases and the J gene end by 3 bases; junction bases not matched to a gene: 12. The CDR3 has 16 residues. TCRdb's copy holds only in-frame clones and misses some; the assay was immunoSEQ multiplex PCR. The sample consists of tens of thousands of clones, roughly 77% of them appearing once. The data were obtained in a study of OX40 agonist ivuxolimab in advanced cancers. Whole-study results and caveats: The authors also found low normalized T-cell clonal expansion in some nonresponders.

This sequence was found in an adult with an advanced solid tumor such as melanoma, head and neck, liver or kidney cancer. The chain employs TRBV27 and TRBJ2-7; 8 nucleotides line up with TRBD2. This material consisted of CD4+ or CD8+ T cells sorted from blood, taken in a trial of the OX40 agonist ivuxolimab. The CDR3 here is CASSTSFGGGLYEQYF. DNA for the CDR3: TGTGCCAGCAGTACCTCCTTCGGGGGGGGGCTCTACGAGCAGTACTTC.